Listed below are T cell receptor beta chains from one sample, sequenced in a study of blood T cell repertoires in COVID-19. Clones were read by immunoSEQ multiplex PCR, and TCRdb kept only the in-frame ones, dropping some. The repertoire holds a few hundred thousand clones, with 75% to 90% as singletons. Sequences were obtained from peripheral blood. All receptors derive from a human donor in a cohort sampled during active COVID-19. Each CDR3 is given with its conserved first and last residue. The D gene is left open where the match is weak. Only some rows state a clone size, as once, few, many or a class for expanded clones.

D,V,size,J,length,CDR3,DNA
TRBD2,TRBV6-5,few,TRBJ2-1,14,CASTQGAGGSEQFF,TGTGCCAGCACCCAGGGAGCGGGAGGGTCTGAGCAGTTCTTC
.,TRBV5-1,few,TRBJ1-3,18,CASSLGYATMRLGNTIYF,TGCGCCAGCAGCTTGGGCTACGCGACTATGAGACTGGGAAACACCATATATTTT
.,TRBV5-4,.,TRBJ2-5,14,CASSLAATQETQYF,TGTGCCAGCAGCTTGGCTGCTACCCAAGAGACCCAGTACTTC
TRBD1,TRBV18,.,TRBJ1-1,16,CASSPLSGGRNTEAFF,TGTGCCAGCTCACCACTGTCAGGGGGGAGGAACACTGAAGCTTTCTTT
TRBD1,TRBV4-1,once,TRBJ1-4,16,CASSQDRDSFNEKLFF,TGCGCCAGCAGCCAAGATCGGGACAGCTTTAATGAAAAACTGTTTTTT
.,TRBV18,.,TRBJ2-7,15,CASSPMRASSYEQYF,TGTGCCAGCTCACCGATGCGGGCTAGCTCCTACGAGCAGTACTTC
TRBD2,TRBV20-1,.,TRBJ2-3,14,CSASRLAGTDTQYF,TGCAGTGCTAGTCGACTAGCGGGCACAGATACGCAGTATTTT
TRBD2,TRBV28,.,TRBJ2-3,16,CASSPIAGGLTDTQYF,TGTGCCAGCAGCCCTATAGCGGGAGGGTTGACAGATACGCAGTATTTT
TRBD1,TRBV18,.,TRBJ1-2,16,CASSPMAGTGGYGYTF,TGTGCCAGCTCACCAATGGCCGGGACAGGGGGCTATGGCTACACCTTC
TRBD2,TRBV7-2,.,TRBJ2-3,16,CASSLDGGGTTDTQYF,TGTGCCAGCAGCTTAGATGGGGGGGGAACAACAGATACGCAGTATTTT
.,TRBV24-1,once,TRBJ1-2,12,CALESAGYGYTF,TGTGCCCTTGAATCAGCAGGGTACGGCTACACCTTC
TRBD1,TRBV11-2,.,TRBJ2-7,15,CASSLSDRGAYEQYF,TGTGCCAGCAGCTTGAGTGACAGGGGGGCCTACGAGCAGTACTTC
TRBD2,TRBV19,.,TRBJ2-7,13,CASSISGSYEQYF,TGTGCCAGTAGTATAAGCGGGAGTTACGAGCAGTACTTC
TRBD2,TRBV10-3,.,TRBJ2-5,15,CAISIAGDVQETQYF,TGTGCCATCAGTATAGCGGGAGACGTTCAAGAGACCCAGTACTTC
.,TRBV7-2,once,TRBJ1-3,16,CASSLVGASSGNTIYF,TGTGCCAGCAGCTTAGTGGGGGCTAGCTCTGGAAACACCATATATTTT
.,TRBV24-1,few,TRBJ1-2,13,CATSVNSNYGYTF,TGTGCCACCAGTGTCAACTCTAACTATGGCTACACCTTC
.,TRBV5-1,.,TRBJ2-5,13,CASSSRGEETQYF,TGCGCCAGCAGCAGCAGGGGCGAAGAGACCCAGTACTTC
TRBD1,TRBV12-5,.,TRBJ2-5,13,CASGLTGGETQYF,TGTGCTAGTGGACTAACAGGGGGGGAGACCCAGTACTTC
.,TRBV6-5,.,TRBJ1-6,16,CASSYSISSYNSPLHF,TGTGCCAGCAGTTACTCGATCAGCTCCTATAATTCACCCCTCCACTTT
TRBD2,TRBV4-1,.,TRBJ2-1,17,CASSQDRAGAPYNEQFF,TGCGCCAGCAGCCAAGATCGGGCGGGAGCTCCCTACAATGAGCAGTTCTTC
TRBD1,TRBV19,once,TRBJ2-7,15,CASSTLPGQGVEQYF,TGTGCCAGTAGTACACTTCCGGGACAGGGGGTCGAGCAGTACTTC
TRBD2,TRBV5-4,.,TRBJ2-7,13,CASSQGLAGEQYF,TGTGCCAGCAGCCAAGGACTAGCTGGAGAGCAGTACTTC
TRBD1,TRBV10-3,.,TRBJ2-7,15,CAISDEWDRGYEQYF,TGTGCCATCAGTGATGAGTGGGACAGGGGCTACGAGCAGTACTTC
TRBD2,TRBV5-1,.,TRBJ2-7,16,CASSLRPGLAGDEQYF,TGCGCCAGCAGCCTGCGACCGGGACTAGCGGGAGATGAGCAGTACTTC
TRBD1,TRBV19,once,TRBJ1-4,18,CASTEPRGRGSTNEKLFF,TGTGCCAGTACCGAACCCCGGGGCAGGGGGTCTACTAATGAAAAACTGTTTTTT
TRBD2,TRBV5-1,.,TRBJ2-1,16,CASSGGAGRRDNEQFF,TGCGCCAGCAGCGGCGGAGCGGGGCGTAGGGACAATGAGCAGTTCTTC